The 25 T cell receptor beta chains listed next were all sequenced from one sample in a study of CD4 T cells in relation to SARS-CoV-2 and coronaviruses. Their target antigens are unknown. Measured with immunoSEQ multiplex PCR; TCRdb has only the in-frame clones, and not every one. The data contain 25,000 to 35,000 clones, roughly four fifths of them singletons. Sequences were obtained from memory CD4+ T cells from PBMCs, cultured in vitro. The receptors stem from an adult with COVID-19.

This rearrangement joins TRBV7-9 to TRBJ2-3; 8 positions match TRBD1. The CDR3 contains 13 residues. Per the germline V gene, CDR1 is SEHNR and CDR2 is FQNEAQ (reference sequence). V shed 5 bases, J shed 9 bases, and the junction held 7 bases outside the gene matches. CDR3 in DNA: TGTGCCAGCAGCCCCGGACAGGGAATGACGCAGTATTTT. Its translation: CASSPGQGMTQYF.

CDR3 bases: TGTGCCAGCAGTTCGGGGACTAGCGGAGTCACAGATACGCAGTATTTT. Protein product: CASSSGTSGVTDTQYF. The chain joins TRBV6-9 to TRBJ2-3, with 11 bases that match TRBD2. This CDR3 contains 16 residues. V lost 4 bases, J lost 2 bases, and 5 bases stayed unmatched. The germline CDR1 and CDR2 sequences are MNHGY and SVAAGI.

This clone was seen more than once but under ten times. The genes are TRBV6-5 and TRBJ1-4; TRBD1 aligns across 8 bases. Germline loops: CDR1 MNHEY, CDR2 SVGAGI. The CDR3 covers 12 residues. CDR3 in DNA: TGTGTATCACAGGGGGTGGGTGAAAAACTGTTTTTT. Its translation is CVSQGVGEKLFF.

This chain uses TRBV4-1 with TRBJ1-1, with TRBD1 matching 7 bases. The CDR3 has 15 residues. The J segment lost 1 base and the V segment lost 1 base, leaving 3 bases of the junction unmatched. CDR1 MGHRA and CDR2 YSYEKL come from the germline V gene. The CDR3 coding sequence is TGCGCCAGCAGCCAAGTTGGACAGGCGAACACTGAAGCTTTCTTT. It translates to CASSQVGQANTEAFF.

The chain is built from TRBV13 and TRBJ1-2; the D gene is possibly TRBD1 (6 bases). Germline V gives CDR1 PRHDT, CDR2 FYEKMQ (reference sequence). V lost 1 base to trimming and J lost 8 bases, with 14 bases between them. This CDR3 has 14 amino acids. The CDR3 DNA reads TGTGCCAGCAGCTTAGTCCTAGACAGGACCGGCTACACCTTC. As protein: CASSLVLDRTGYTF.

The chain recombines TRBV11-2 with TRBJ2-2; D remains unclear. This CDR3 has 14 amino acids. Trimming left V 0 bases short and J 1 base short, with 3 bases between. Looked up from germline, CDR1 is SGHAT and CDR2 is FQNNGV. CDR3 loop: CASSLDRNTGELFF. CDR3 nucleotide sequence: TGTGCCAGCAGCTTAGATAGGAACACCGGGGAGCTGTTTTTT.

V gene TRBV5-5 combines with J gene TRBJ2-7, with 8 bases fitting TRBD1. In germline, CDR1 is SGHKS, CDR2 YYEKEE (reference sequence). With V trimmed by 9 bases and J by 0 bases, 14 bases remained unmatched. The CDR3 consists of 16 residues. For the CDR3, the DNA is TGTGCCAACCCGCCGGACAGGGACCTGAGCTCCTACGAGCAGTACTTC. Its translation is CANPPDRDLSSYEQYF.

The chain couples TRBV5-6 to TRBJ2-7; D is undetermined. The CDR3 has 13 residues. Between the trimmed V and J ends, which lost 3 bases and 2 bases, there was a span of 9 bases. Looked up from germline, CDR1 is SGHDT and CDR2 is YYEEEE. CDR3 sequence (DNA): TGTGCCAGCAGCTCCGCGAGCGCCTACGAGCAGTACTTC. It encodes CASSSASAYEQYF.

The chain recombines TRBV7-9 with TRBJ2-7, with D maybe TRBD2 (5 bases). This CDR3 comprises 14 residues. Germline values: CDR1 SEHNR, CDR2 FQNEAQ (reference sequence). V was cut by 5 bases and J by 3 bases, with 14 bases left in between. The CDR3 loop reads CASSKEEVIYEQYF. The CDR3 nucleotides read TGTGCCAGCAGCAAGGAGGAGGTGATCTACGAGCAGTACTTC.

V and J are TRBV7-2 and TRBJ1-5, with D possibly TRBD1 on 5 matching bases. The CDR3 is 13 amino acids. The germline V and J ends were trimmed by 6 bases and 4 bases, with 10 bases remaining between them. Germline loops: CDR1 SGHTA, CDR2 FQGNSA. The CDR3 DNA sequence: TGTGCCAGCAGACCGGGGCCAAATCAGCCCCAGCATTTT. This translates into CASRPGPNQPQHF. Looking up the rest from reference TRBV7-2 and TRBJ1-5 gives the full variable domain: GAGVSQSPSNKVTEKGKDVELRCDPISGHTALYWYRQSLGQGLEFLIYFQGNSAPDKSGLPSDRFSAERTGGSVSTLTIQRTQQEDSAVYLCASRPGPNQPQHFGDGTRLSIL.

The rearrangement uses TRBV7-3 and TRBJ2-3; TRBD2 matches 8 bases. The CDR3 length is 16 residues. CDR1 SGHTA and CDR2 FQGTGA come from the germline V gene. The V gene end was trimmed by 2 bases and the J gene end by 1 base; junction bases not matched to a gene: 5. The DNA of the CDR3 is TGTGCCAGCAGCTTAGGTTACGGGGGGGGCACAGATACGCAGTATTTT. This codes for CASSLGYGGGTDTQYF.

V is TRBV10-2 and J is TRBJ1-2; 10 bases map to TRBD1. Germline assignment: CDR1 WSHSY and CDR2 SAAADI. With 6 bases clipped from V and 6 bases from J, the junction kept 13 bases outside the gene matches. The CDR3 runs to 16 residues. The CDR3 region is CASSRDRGYDWDGYTF. CDR3 sequence (DNA): TGCGCCAGCAGCCGGGACAGGGGCTATGACTGGGATGGCTACACCTTC.

This clone was observed once. The rearrangement joins TRBV15 to TRBJ2-5; 8 bases map to TRBD1. This CDR3 spans 15 amino acids. Germline V lookup: CDR1 LNHNV, CDR2 YYDKDF (reference sequence). Unmatched junction bases numbered 3, after V lost 2 bases and J lost 1 base. The CDR3 nucleotides are TGTGCCACCAGCAGAAACAGGGGGAGCCAAGAGACCCAGTACTTC. Its translation: CATSRNRGSQETQYF.

The chain employs TRBV3-1 (or the pseudogene TRBV3-2) and TRBJ2-2, with D hard to call. Germline V gene lookup returns CDR1 LGHDT and CDR2 YNNKEL (reference sequence). The CDR3 consists of 11 residues. V lost 1 base and J 8 bases, leaving 2 bases between the germline ends. The CDR3 region has the DNA TGTGCCAGCAGCCAAGCTGGGGAGCTGTTTTTT. It codes for CASSQAGELFF.

This chain uses TRBV29-1 with TRBJ2-7; D could derive from TRBD1 or TRBD2 (6 bases each). The CDR3 spans 11 residues. Germline CDR1 reads SQVTM; CDR2 reads ANQGSEA. V was pared by 8 bases and J by 6 bases, with 14 bases between. CDR3 bases: TGCAGCACCTGGACAGCGGGCGAGCAGTACTTC. Its translation is CSTWTAGEQYF.

The rearrangement joins TRBV7-8 to TRBJ2-2; D is possibly TRBD1 or TRBD2 (5 bases each). Germline assignment: CDR1 SGHVS and CDR2 FQNEAQ. V was pared by 7 bases and J by 4 bases, with 13 bases between. This CDR3 region has 14 residues. The CDR3 loop is CASNRRESTGELFF. DNA of the CDR3: TGTGCCAGCAACCGCAGGGAGAGCACCGGGGAGCTGTTTTTT. Based on the CDR3 plus reference TRBV7-8 and TRBJ2-2, the full variable domain is GAGVSQSPRYKVAKRGQDVALRCDPISGHVSLFWYQQALGQGPEFLTYFQNEAQLDKSGLPSDRFFAERPEGSVSTLKIQRTQQEDSAVYLCASNRRESTGELFFGEGSRLTVL.

The chain employs TRBV28 and TRBJ2-3, with 8 bases that match TRBD2. The ends lost 8 bases at V and 4 bases at J; junction bases unmatched: 11. From germline, CDR1 is MDHEN and CDR2 SYDVKM. The CDR3 contains 15 residues. CDR3 in DNA: TGTGCCAGCGCGAGGACTAGCTCGCTGGCAGATACGCAGTATTTT. It codes for CASARTSSLADTQYF.

This rearrangement joins TRBV9 to TRBJ2-7; TRBD2 matches 8 bases. Germline V CDR1 and CDR2: SGDLS, YYNGEE. J gave up 6 bases and V 0 bases, and 20 bases lay outside the gene matches. The CDR3 runs 19 residues. In DNA form, the CDR3 reads TGTGCCAGCAGCGTAGCCCCCCTCCAGGGCGGGAGGCCCTCCGGCGAGCAGTACTTC. As protein: CASSVAPLQGGRPSGEQYF.

The J gene is TRBJ2-7, the V gene TRBV2; 7 nucleotides line up with TRBD2. The CDR3 is made up of 14 amino acids. Per the germline V gene, CDR1 is SNHLY and CDR2 is FYNNEI. With 10 bases clipped from V and 2 bases from J, the junction kept 11 bases outside the gene matches. This CDR3 is CATAPIRGAYEQYF. In DNA form, the CDR3 reads TGTGCCACGGCCCCGATTCGGGGGGCCTACGAGCAGTACTTC.

The chain joins TRBV3-1 (or the pseudogene TRBV3-2) to TRBJ2-7; the D is unclear. Trimming stripped 4 bases from V and 4 bases from J, with 8 bases between. Germline assignment: CDR1 LGHDT and CDR2 YNNKEL (reference sequence). This CDR3 contains 12 residues. The CDR3 here is CASSPLGYEQYF. For the CDR3, the DNA is TGTGCCAGCAGCCCCTTGGGATACGAGCAGTACTTC.

The genes are TRBV6-1 and TRBJ2-1, with 7 positions matching TRBD2. J gave up 4 bases and V 3 bases, and 6 bases lay outside the gene matches. The CDR3 runs to 15 residues. Looked up from germline, CDR1 is MNHNS and CDR2 is SASEGT. Written as DNA, the CDR3 is TGTGCCAGCAGTGATACGGGAGGCGGGTACAATGAGCAGTTCTTC. Its protein is CASSDTGGGYNEQFF.

The sample holds one count of this clone. The chain has TRBV27 and TRBJ2-5, with a possible D match to TRBD2 (5 bases). Trimming shortened V by 5 bases and J by 4 bases, and 11 bases separated the two germline ends. CDR3 length: 13 residues. Germline loops: CDR1 MNHEY, CDR2 SMNVEV (reference sequence). CDR3 coding DNA: TGTGCCAGCAGTCTCCGCGGGCTAGAGACCCAGTACTTC. It translates to CASSLRGLETQYF.

The chain is built from TRBV2 and TRBJ2-7; TRBD1 aligns across 8 bases. The CDR3 contains 16 residues. Per the germline V gene, CDR1 is SNHLY and CDR2 is FYNNEI. J lost 0 bases, V lost 6 bases, and 10 bases had no gene match. The CDR3 bases are TGTGCCAGCAGGGCCGACAGGGGTTGGAACTCCTACGAGCAGTACTTC. The encoded protein is CASRADRGWNSYEQYF.

The genes are TRBV11-2 and TRBJ2-7; possible D gene TRBD2, 6 bases. The CDR3 runs 15 residues. The V end lost 5 bases, the J end lost 0 bases, and 14 bases lay between the germline ends. CDR1 and CDR2 (germline): SGHAT, FQNNGV. DNA of the CDR3: TGTGCCAGCAGCGCTGGGACTTTTAGCTCCTACGAGCAGTACTTC. Amino acids: CASSAGTFSSYEQYF.

This sequence joins TRBV5-4 and TRBJ1-2, with a tentative D call TRBD1 (6 bases). The CDR3 consists of 13 residues. Looked up from germline, CDR1 is SGHNT and CDR2 is YYREEE (reference sequence). Trimming pared 4 bases from V and 8 bases from J, leaving 15 bases between. The CDR3 DNA reads as TGTGCCAGCAGCCAGGACAGTCGAGGCGGCTACACCTTC. Translation gives CASSQDSRGGYTF. Based on the CDR3 plus reference TRBV5-4 and TRBJ1-2, the full variable domain is ETGVTQSPTHLIKTRGQQVTLRCSSQSGHNTVSWYQQALGQGPQFIFQYYREEENGRGNFPPRFSGLQFPNYSSELNVNALELDDSALYLCASSQDSRGGYTFGSGTRLTVV.